The TCR beta chain described here comes from a study of radiotherapy plus CTLA-4 blockade in lung cancer. Across the whole study: Patients showed objective responses in under 20% of cases, and disease control was achieved by under 35%.

Here immunoSEQ multiplex PCR was the method, and the copy in TCRdb shows in-frame clones only, minus some. This sample yields around 78,000 clones, of which about four fifths are seen a single time; 3.5% to 4.5% belongs to the top ten. CDR1 LNHDA and CDR2 SQIVND come from the germline V gene (reference sequence). V shed 3 bases and J shed 5 bases, with 14 bases lying between them. The CDR3 is 14 residues long. Focal radiation plus CTLA-4 blockade with ipilimumab was given to patients with chemo-refractory metastatic non-small-cell lung cancer. Concerning this clone itself: Its antigen is unknown.

Study-level points and caveats: Among reported predictors of response, early blood T cell clone dynamics with interferon-beta performed best. Tumor-origin TCR clones grew in blood after radiotherapy plus ipilimumab.

The receptor was isolated from a human donor with non-small cell lung cancer who had a partial response to radiotherapy plus ipilimumab. Some clones in this sample may be carry-over from other donors' samples. Sequences were derived from peripheral blood, sampled from a patient treated with radiotherapy plus ipilimumab. The chain is built from TRBV19 and TRBJ2-7, with D maybe TRBD1 (6 bases). CDR3 residues: CASSIGTPPDEQYF. Here the CDR3 DNA reads TGTGCCAGTAGTATCGGGACACCACCCGACGAGCAGTACTTC. Based on the CDR3 plus reference TRBV19 and TRBJ2-7, the full variable domain is DGGITQSPKYLFRKEGQNVTLSCEQNLNHDAMYWYRQDPGQGLRLIYYSQIVNDFQKGDIAEGYSVSREKKESFPLTVTSAQKNPTAFYLCASSIGTPPDEQYFGPGTRLTVT.